Sequencing of this T cell receptor beta chain was carried out in a study of Ad26.COV2.S vaccination and SARS-CoV-2 variants. Study-level information: Ad26.COV2.S shots went into the muscle once or twice, 56 days apart.

Treatment in this sample: around 19 received Ad26.COV2.S at low or high dose, single or two shots; several received placebo; per-sample allocation not given. Each sample was drawn 63 days after the first injection (of vaccine or placebo). Participants' vaccine, an Ad26 vector, delivered Wuhan-strain SARS-CoV-2 spike. Profiling relied on immunoSEQ multiplex PCR, and the TCRdb table lists in-frame clones only, not all of them. The sample shows 400,000 or so clones, roughly nine tenths of them seen only once. This TCR came from a person aged 18-60 years who received the Ad26.COV2.S COVID-19 vaccine or a placebo. Source: peripheral blood, taken in a trial of Ad26.COV2.S vaccine versus placebo.

The chain's CDR3 is CASSSGAYEQYF. The DNA for the CDR3 is TGTGCCAGCAGCTCCGGCGCCTACGAGCAGTACTTC. V and J are TRBV11-2 and TRBJ2-7; D gene unclear. Trimming removed 4 bases from V and 2 bases from J, with 6 bases in between. CDR3 length: 12 residues. Germline assignment: CDR1 SGHAT and CDR2 FQNNGV.